This T cell receptor (beta chain) stems from a study of shared clonotypes between healthy human individuals. On this clone itself: Its matching antigen is unknown.

Notes on the study in general: Inspection by rarefaction showed sorted-subset sequencing to be incomplete despite large depth. Non-shared clonotypes displayed generation probabilities falling below those of clonotypes present in all four donors.

This CDR3 contains 13 residues. From germline, CDR1 is MNHEY and CDR2 SVGAGI. V was clipped by 2 bases and J by 9 bases, with 14 bases between them. Investigators spread the genomic DNA of each subset evenly over several immunoSEQ plates. The protocol was immunoSEQ multiplex PCR, while the TCRdb copy is restricted to in-frame clones and leaves out a portion. Among roughly 2.5 million clones listed, more than 90% were seen once. Donors were healthy HIV-negative adults without recent acute infections or vaccinations. The source material was naive CD4+ T cells sorted from blood. Subset: CD45RA+ positively selected. The clonotype was recovered from a man aged 18-30 years in good health. This sequence joins TRBV6-5 and TRBJ2-7; unclear D gene. The CDR3 DNA follows: TGTGCCAGCAGTTACAATTCGGGTACGGGGCAGTACTTC. Its translation is CASSYNSGTGQYF.